The clone carrying this T cell receptor (beta chain) has a count of ten or more. Its antigen is still unknown. Researchers turned away patients with other autoimmune diseases, uncontrolled infections, pregnancy or lactation. PBMCs came from roughly 10 ml of fresh peripheral blood. Researchers took RNA transcripts and amplified TCR beta CDR3 regions from them. A first-round RT-PCR used HTBI primers, followed by a second-round multiplex PCR. TCRdb analysed the multiplex PCR reads with MiXCR anew, one entry per CDR3 protein. Of 300,000 to 500,000 distinct CDR3 sequences in the sample, less than 20% were seen once. Germline loops: CDR1 MGHRA, CDR2 YSYEKL. The CDR3 length is 14 residues. Trimming left V 0 bases short and J 1 base short, with 6 bases between. The sample originates from a study of Graves' ophthalmopathy and Graves' hyperthyroidism. Findings and limits, study-wide: From stable hyperthyroidism, ophthalmopathy was separated by a 13-signature model with 85% to 90% sensitivity and over 70% specificity. Progression of ophthalmopathy was predicted by the model with roughly 71% sensitivity and 72.22% specificity.

The sequencing sample was made of peripheral blood. The TCR comes from a woman aged 18-29 years with stable Graves' hyperthyroidism. The chain links TRBV4-1 to TRBJ1-1, with D unclear. The CDR3 is CASSQDVGNTEAFF. The CDR3, as DNA: TGCGCCAGCAGCCAAGATGTAGGGAACACTGAAGCTTTCTTT.